Each of the 21 T cell receptor beta chains below was sequenced from the same sample in a study of T-cell reconstitution after alpha-beta-depleted transplantation in children. The TCRbeta library incorporated unique molecular identifiers. TCRdb re-analysed the PCR reads in MiXCR, keeping a single row per CDR3 protein. The repertoire holds some 260,000 distinct CDR3 sequences, approximately 24% seen once, with more than 4.5% in the top ten. Here the sequenced sample was PBMCs, mostly from graft donor cells, taken 360 days after TCRalphabeta/CD19-depleted stem cell transplant. These receptors all stem from a female patient between 2 and 15 years old who had a stem cell transplant for congenital amegakaryocytic thrombocytopenia, so the T cells may come from the graft donor.

There are a few counts of this clonotype. The gene calls are TRBV5-1 and TRBJ2-3; no clear D. Trimming cost V 0 bases and J 0 bases, with 11 bases left between them. The CDR3 covers 16 residues. Germline CDR1 and CDR2: SGHRS and YFSETQ. CDR3 sequence: CASSLETRSSTDTQYF. The CDR3 bases are TGCGCCAGCAGCTTGGAGACCCGTAGTAGCACAGATACGCAGTATTTT.

Note on this clonotype: The junction differs from germline at one of its ends, possibly a read error. This chain connects TRBV12-3 or TRBV12-4 to TRBJ2-1; TRBD2 agrees at 10 bases. There are 19 residues in the CDR3. CDR3 amino acids: CTSSLVFPSGGRNYWEQFF. The CDR3 DNA sequence: TGTACCAGCAGTTTAGTCTTCCCTAGCGGGGGTCGGAATTACTGGGAGCAGTTCTTC.

V usage is TRBV10-3 and J usage is TRBJ1-2; no definite D call. Trimming removed 0 bases at V and 0 bases at J, with 17 bases between. Looked up from germline, CDR1 is ENHRY and CDR2 is SYGVKD. This CDR3 region has 18 residues. The CDR3, as DNA: TGTGCCATCAGTGAGTCAAAGTTTCGGGTCCTAGCTAACTATGGCTACACCTTC. Encoded protein: CAISESKFRVLANYGYTF.

There are many counts of this clonotype. The genes are TRBV25-1 and TRBJ2-3; 9 bases are a match to TRBD2. The CDR3 runs to 15 residues. The V segment lost 6 bases and the J segment 6 bases; nucleotides outside the gene matches: 10. Germline-derived CDR1 and CDR2 are MGHDK and SYGVNS. The CDR3 loop is CASSPGTSSLDTQYF. CDR3 sequence (DNA): TGTGCCAGCAGCCCCGGGACTAGCTCATTGGATACGCAGTATTTT.

On this clonotype: At one of its ends the junction is not consistent with the germline gene, which may arise from a read error. This chain connects TRBV5-1 to TRBJ2-1; 11 bases align to TRBD1. Germline lookup yields CDR1 SGHRS and CDR2 YFSETQ. There are 14 residues in the CDR3. The DNA for the CDR3 is TGCGCCAGCATCTTGGGGACAGGGGGGAATGAGCAGTTCTTC. This translates into CASILGTGGNEQFF.

This clonotype showed up just once. In nucleotides, the CDR3 is TGTGCCAGCTCACGGGGGCGGACAGTCAGCACAGATACGCAGTATTTT. Its protein is CASSRGRTVSTDTQYF. The chain links TRBV18 to TRBJ2-3; a possible D gene is TRBD1 (6 bases). V lost 4 bases, J lost 0 bases, and 14 bases lay in between. Germline assignment: CDR1 KGHSH and CDR2 LQKENI. This CDR3 spans 16 amino acids. The whole variable domain, filled in from reference TRBV18 and TRBJ2-3, reads NAGVMQNPRHLVRRRGQEARLRCSPMKGHSHVYWYRQLPEEGLKFMVYLQKENIIDESGMPKERFSAEFPKEGPSILRIQQVVRGDSAAYFCASSRGRTVSTDTQYFGPGTRLTVL.

This rearrangement joins TRBV12-3 or TRBV12-4 to TRBJ2-1, with 16 nucleotides matching TRBD2. The CDR3 is 15 residues long. Trimming took 6 bases from V and 14 from J; bases not matched to a gene: 10. The CDR3 region has the DNA TGTGCCAGCAGCCAAACGGGACTAGCGGGGGGGCGGGAGTTCTTC. Translated, it gives CASSQTGLAGGREFF.

The sample holds a few counts of this clonotype. The DNA of the CDR3 is TGTGCCAGCAGCTGGGGGGCAGGGCAGTTCTTC. Translation gives CASSWGAGQFF. The chain employs TRBV7-9 and TRBJ2-1, with D possibly being TRBD1 or TRBD2 (6 bases each). Per germline, CDR1 SEHNR and CDR2 FQNEAQ (reference sequence). V was trimmed by 4 bases and J by 12 bases, leaving 10 bases between them. The CDR3 covers 11 residues.

The table lists this clonotype with a few counts. The CDR3 DNA sequence: TGTGCCTGGAATCGACGGGTAACTGGAAACACCATATATTTT. Protein product: CAWNRRVTGNTIYF. The chain recombines TRBV30 with TRBJ1-3; D unclear. The CDR3 sequence is 14 residues long. Germline V gene sequence: CDR1 GTSNPN, CDR2 SVGIG (reference sequence). Trimming pared 4 bases from V and 2 bases from J, leaving 12 bases between.

The V and J genes are TRBV7-9 and TRBJ1-2, with D unclear. The CDR3 is made up of 16 amino acids. Germline V gene sequence: CDR1 SEHNR, CDR2 FQNEAQ (reference sequence). V was cut by 1 base and J by 1 base, with 13 bases left in between. The CDR3 nucleotides are TGTGCCAGCAGCTTAGATAACTCGGCCAGTAACTATGGCTACACCTTC. Translation gives CASSLDNSASNYGYTF.

V usage is TRBV5-1 and J usage is TRBJ1-2; 9 bases are shared with TRBD1. Unmatched junction bases numbered 6, after V lost 3 bases and J lost 3 bases. Germline CDR1 and CDR2: SGHRS and YFSETQ. CDR3 length: 15 amino acids. CDR3 residues: CASSSTGGRDYGYTF. The CDR3, as DNA: TGCGCCAGCAGCTCCACAGGGGGCAGGGACTATGGCTACACCTTC.

This clonotype has more than one count but fewer than ten. The chain combines TRBV12-3 or TRBV12-4 with TRBJ2-3, with a tentative D call TRBD2 (6 bases). CDR3 length: 13 amino acids. Between the trimmed V and J ends, which lost 7 bases and 2 bases, there was a span of 10 bases. CDR3 protein: CASTGGYTDTQYF. DNA of the CDR3: TGTGCCAGCACAGGAGGGTACACAGATACGCAGTATTTT.

This clonotype turned up a few times. The chain recombines TRBV29-1 with TRBJ2-1, with 8 positions matching TRBD1. The CDR3 is 15 amino acids. Germline trimming cut 4 bases from V and 0 bases from J; bases unmatched to any gene: 5. CDR1 and CDR2 from the germline V gene are SQVTM and ANQGSEA. The CDR3 spells CSVVRTGSSYNEQFF. The CDR3 coding sequence is TGCAGCGTTGTTCGGACAGGGAGCTCCTACAATGAGCAGTTCTTC.

In its sample, this clonotype was seen a few times. The chain employs TRBV5-5 and TRBJ2-3; D possibly corresponds to TRBD1 (6 bases). The CDR3 length is 12 residues. Per germline, CDR1 SGHKS and CDR2 YYEKEE (reference sequence). V was clipped by 4 bases and J by 10 bases, with 13 bases between them. CDR3 in amino acids: CASSINRVSQYF. The CDR3 DNA reads as TGTGCCAGCAGCATAAACAGGGTCTCGCAGTATTTT.

The rearrangement links TRBV6-1 to TRBJ2-7; possible D gene TRBD2, 7 bases. CDR3 length equals 13 residues. Germline-derived CDR1 and CDR2 are MNHNS and SASEGT. Trimming cost V 6 bases and J 3 bases, with 12 bases left between them. The CDR3 region is CASRLGGGYEQYF. For the CDR3, the DNA is TGTGCCAGCAGACTGGGAGGGGGCTACGAGCAGTACTTC.

The chain has TRBV20-1 and TRBJ2-7, with D possibly matching TRBD1 (6 bases). This CDR3 spans 14 amino acids. Trimming shortened V by 7 bases and J by 5 bases, and 21 bases separated the two germline ends. The V gene's germline CDR1 is DFQATT and CDR2 SNEGSKA (reference sequence). CDR3 coding DNA: TGCAGTGTCAGACAAGACAGGATAGTCGACGAGCAGTACTTC. Translating it yields CSVRQDRIVDEQYF.

The count of this clonotype is one. V is TRBV29-1 and J is TRBJ2-3; D gene ambiguous. Germline CDR1 and CDR2: SQVTM and ANQGSEA. The CDR3 is 11 amino acids. The V end was cut by 4 bases, the J end by 7 bases, with 9 bases between. CDR3 sequence: CSVVSGNTQYF. The CDR3 bases are TGCAGCGTTGTGTCGGGCAATACGCAGTATTTT.

This chain connects TRBV6-5 to TRBJ2-5; 10 bases map to TRBD2. J gave up 4 bases and V 2 bases, and 13 bases lay outside the gene matches. From germline, CDR1 is MNHEY and CDR2 SVGAGI. The CDR3 is 18 amino acids. The CDR3 DNA sequence: TGTGCCAGCAGTTACAGTCGGGCTAGCGGGGGAAGAAGAGAGACCCAGTACTTC. This gives the protein CASSYSRASGGRRETQYF.

The rearrangement links TRBV20-1 to TRBJ2-7; TRBD2 aligns across 7 bases. After removal of 1 base from V and 2 bases from J, the junction contained 8 bases not matched to a gene. CDR1 DFQATT and CDR2 SNEGSKA come from the germline V gene (reference sequence). This CDR3 has 15 amino acids. The CDR3 protein is CSARGAGGRAYEQYF. CDR3 DNA: TGCAGTGCTAGAGGCGCCGGAGGGAGGGCCTACGAGCAGTACTTC.

This clonotype was counted between two and nine times. This sequence joins TRBV6-2 or TRBV6-3 and TRBJ2-7; 10 positions match TRBD1. The CDR3 extends over 14 amino acids. The V segment lost 6 bases and the J segment 3 bases; nucleotides outside the gene matches: 5. The germline CDR1 and CDR2 sequences are MNHEY and SVGEGT. CDR3 protein: CASRGTGERYEQYF. The DNA of the CDR3 is TGTGCCAGCAGAGGGACAGGGGAGCGCTACGAGCAGTACTTC.

Ten or more counts support this clonotype. The chain employs TRBV5-1 and TRBJ2-3; TRBD1 might be the D (5 bases). V dropped 4 bases and J dropped 3 bases, with 12 bases sitting between them. CDR1 and CDR2 from the germline V gene are SGHRS and YFSETQ. The CDR3 has 14 residues. CDR3 DNA sequence: TGCGCCAGCAGCCCAACCGCAGGGACAGATACGCAGTATTTT. It yields the protein CASSPTAGTDTQYF.